This T cell receptor (beta chain) emerged from a study of OX40 agonist ivuxolimab in advanced cancers. The wider study: Of the patients, three showed partial responses, one with hepatocellular carcinoma and two with cutaneous melanoma.

Findings and caveats of the study: By week 6 at 0.1 to 3.0 mg/kg, blood CD4+ and CD8+ T cells had expanded clonally.

TCRdb's table, derived via immunoSEQ multiplex PCR, lists solely in-frame clones and lacks some. The sample has around 39,000 clones; roughly nine tenths are singletons. Patients with autoimmune history or systemic immunosuppression were excluded. In the case of this clone: The antigen is undetermined.

The CDR3 consists of 16 residues. V lost 4 bases to trimming and J lost 4 bases, with 17 bases between them. Germline V CDR1 and CDR2: KGHSH, LQKENI. The sample here was CD4+ or CD8+ T cells sorted from blood, taken in a trial of the OX40 agonist ivuxolimab. This receptor was taken from an adult with an advanced solid tumor such as melanoma, head and neck, liver or kidney cancer. The rearrangement uses TRBV18 and TRBJ2-1, with D possibly being TRBD2 (6 bases). CDR3 sequence reads: CASSLTPGTSYNEQFF. As DNA, the CDR3 is TGTGCCAGCTCACTTACTCCCGGGACTTCTTACAATGAGCAGTTCTTC.